This passage covers 17 T cell receptor beta chains from one sample sequenced in a study of monozygotic twins with inflammatory bowel disease (dated by TCRdb to the late 2010s). Library preparation was by 5' RACE. Sequencer: Illumina HiSeq 2500. TCRdb reprocessed the public reads and reports one entry per CDR3 protein sequence, without DNA. This sample's clone table shows around 370,000 distinct CDR3 sequences. 2.6% of the sample goes to the ten largest clones. The sample consisted of blood. The source is a human donor with ulcerative colitis or Crohn's disease, or a healthy co-twin of an affected twin (not recorded which).

J is TRBJ2-5 and V is TRBV7-2. CDR3 length: 14 amino acids. CDR1 and CDR2 (germline): SGHTA, FQGNSA. The CDR3 is CASSSSGRAEIQYF.

J is TRBJ2-7 and V is TRBV4-3; TCRdb's D call of TRBD1 is untestable without DNA. Per germline, CDR1 LGHNA and CDR2 YSLEER. CDR3 length equals 15 residues. The CDR3 region is CASSQDGAGEYEQYF.

The V call is TRBV7-8, the J call TRBJ2-7; TCRdb proposes TRBD2, but this gene call is untestable without DNA. Germline V gives CDR1 SGHVS, CDR2 FQNEAQ. This CDR3 has 16 residues. This chain's CDR3 is CASSLGGGTASYEQYF.

The chain links TRBV29-1 to TRBJ1-1. Germline values: CDR1 SQVTM, CDR2 ANQGSEA. The CDR3 is 14 residues long. The CDR3 protein is CSVERSSLNTEAFF.

This chain links TRBV6-2 or TRBV6-3 with TRBJ1-5. The CDR3 spans 14 residues. Looked up from germline, CDR1 is MNHEY and CDR2 is SVGEGT. CDR3 amino acids: CASSDDNSNQPQHF.

The chain recombines TRBV4-3 with TRBJ1-5; the TRBD1 assignment by TCRdb is unverifiable without DNA. The CDR3 extends over 19 amino acids. Germline assignment: CDR1 LGHNA and CDR2 YSLEER. CDR3 region: CASSQVVGAELPSNQPQHF.

CDR3 loop: CAWGLQGAYEQYF. J is TRBJ2-7 and V is TRBV30; the TRBD1 assignment by TCRdb is unverifiable without DNA. CDR3 length equals 13 residues. Germline-derived CDR1 and CDR2 are GTSNPN and SVGIG (reference sequence).

This chain uses TRBV5-1 with TRBJ2-3; TCRdb designates TRBD1, a call that cannot be tested without DNA. The CDR3 is made up of 15 amino acids. Germline loops: CDR1 SGHRS, CDR2 YFSETQ. CDR3 region: CASTWTSGGTDTQYF. The full variable domain, rest sourced from reference TRBV5-1 and TRBJ2-3, is KAGVTQTPRYLIKTRGQQVTLSCSPISGHRSVSWYQQTPGQGLQFLFEYFSETQRNKGNFPGRFSGRQFSNSRSEMNVSTLELGDSALYLCASTWTSGGTDTQYFGPGTRLTVL.

J is TRBJ2-2 and V is TRBV5-1. The length of the CDR3 is 17 residues. Germline V gene data show CDR1 as SGHRS and CDR2 as YFSETQ. CDR3 in amino acids: CASSLAIGGQTTGGLFF.

The chain employs TRBV7-8 and TRBJ2-7; lacking DNA, the TRBD1 call made by TCRdb goes unchecked. The CDR3 is 15 residues long. Germline V gene sequence: CDR1 SGHVS, CDR2 FQNEAQ. The CDR3 sequence: CASSFPRQGDYEQYF. Drawing the rest from reference TRBV7-8 and TRBJ2-7, the complete variable domain is GAGVSQSPRYKVAKRGQDVALRCDPISGHVSLFWYQQALGQGPEFLTYFQNEAQLDKSGLPSDRFFAERPEGSVSTLKIQRTQQEDSAVYLCASSFPRQGDYEQYFGPGTRLTVT.

J is TRBJ2-6 and V is TRBV5-4. The CDR3 is 14 residues long. The germline CDR1 and CDR2 sequences are SGHNT and YYREEE (reference sequence). The CDR3 spells CASSSTSGANVLTF.

The chain joins TRBV10-2 to TRBJ1-4. Germline-derived CDR1 and CDR2 are WSHSY and SAAADI. The CDR3 is 13 amino acids. CDR3 sequence: CAAAGGILEKLFF.

This rearrangement joins TRBV18 to TRBJ2-1. The CDR3 has 14 amino acids. CDR1 and CDR2 from the germline V gene are KGHSH and LQKENI. CDR3 amino acids: CASSHATTDNEQFF.

This sequence joins TRBV12-3 or TRBV12-4 and TRBJ2-3; the D call of TRBD1 rests on TCRdb alone, since no DNA is present to check it. This CDR3 contains 14 residues. CDR3 sequence: CASSNAGGPDTQYF.

The chain couples TRBV5-6 to TRBJ2-5; TCRdb names TRBD2, which stays unverified in the absence of DNA. The germline V gene has CDR1 SGHDT and CDR2 YYEEEE. This CDR3 is built from 15 residues. The CDR3 loop reads CASSLDASGEETQYF. The full variable domain, completed using reference TRBV5-6 and TRBJ2-5, is DAGVTQSPTHLIKTRGQQVTLRCSPKSGHDTVSWYQQALGQGPQFIFQYYEEEERQRGNFPDRFSGHQFPNYSSELNVNALLLGDSALYLCASSLDASGEETQYFGPGTRLLVL.

This sequence joins TRBV6-1 and TRBJ2-6; the D call from TCRdb, TRBD1, cannot be confirmed without DNA. Germline lookup yields CDR1 MNHNS and CDR2 SASEGT. This CDR3 is built from 18 residues. The CDR3 region is CASKRSGATISGANVLTF.

V usage is TRBV20-1 and J usage is TRBJ2-1; TCRdb selects TRBD1, and the lack of DNA leaves this call unchecked. This CDR3 region has 15 residues. Germline-derived CDR1 and CDR2 are DFQATT and SNEGSKA (reference sequence). The CDR3 reads CSARDPPGSYNEQFF.